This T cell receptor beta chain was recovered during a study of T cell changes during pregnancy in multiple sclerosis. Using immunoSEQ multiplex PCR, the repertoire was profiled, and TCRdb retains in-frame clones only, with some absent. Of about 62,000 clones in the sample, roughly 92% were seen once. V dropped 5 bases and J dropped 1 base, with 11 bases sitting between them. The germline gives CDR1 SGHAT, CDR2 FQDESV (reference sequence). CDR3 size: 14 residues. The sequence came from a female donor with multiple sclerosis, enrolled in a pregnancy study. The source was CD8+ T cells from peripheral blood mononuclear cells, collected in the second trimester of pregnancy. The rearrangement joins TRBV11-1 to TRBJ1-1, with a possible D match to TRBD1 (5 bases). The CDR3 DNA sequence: TGTGCCAGCAGCCTCAGGGTCAGGAACACTGAAGCTTTCTTT. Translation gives CASSLRVRNTEAFF.